The present entry profiles one T cell receptor beta chain with its context. This sample was included in a study of cytomegalovirus exposure and HLA in healthy donors. Primers: 60 Vbeta forward and 13 Jbeta reverse. This table comes from immunoSEQ multiplex PCR, and its TCRdb copy is limited to in-frame clones, with some not included. The sample records roughly 130,000 clones, roughly 78% being singletons. The sample taken for sequencing was PBMCs. This clonotype originated in a man younger than 40 in good health and CMV-seronegative.

CDR3 residues: CASSQVSSSGFSSGANVLTF. CDR3 in DNA: TGTGCCAGCAGCCAAGTGTCGTCTAGCGGGTTCTCATCTGGGGCCAACGTCCTGACTTTC. The chain combines TRBV4-2 with TRBJ2-6, with TRBD2 matching over 8 bases. Germline CDR1 and CDR2: LGHNA and YNFKEQ. There are 20 residues in the CDR3. J lost 1 base, V lost 1 base, and 12 bases had no gene match.